The clone carrying this T cell receptor beta chain was found many times. The data belong to a study of CD8+CD57+ T cells in acquired aplastic anemia. The sequenced patients had an expansion of CD8+CD57+ cells seen by flow cytometry. The V gene's germline CDR1 is SEHNR and CDR2 FQNEAQ (reference sequence). The germline V and J ends were trimmed by 5 bases and 10 bases, with 15 bases remaining between them. The CDR3 runs 13 residues. Genomic DNA templated the TCR beta VDJ and CDR3 profiling. TCRdb independently ran MiXCR on the reads; one entry per CDR3 protein. This sample carries some 120,000 distinct CDR3 sequences, nearly 40% of them seen once, and the ten largest clones take 2.6%.

Sequencing was done on a sample of sorted CD4+, CD8+, or CD8+CD57+ T cells (not recorded which) from PBMCs. The receptor's source is a human donor with aplastic anemia. The chain combines TRBV7-9 with TRBJ2-1; D is uncertain. The CDR3 is CASSLTPSKEQFF. The CDR3, as DNA: TGTGCCAGCAGCCTTACCCCCTCGAAGGAGCAGTTCTTC.